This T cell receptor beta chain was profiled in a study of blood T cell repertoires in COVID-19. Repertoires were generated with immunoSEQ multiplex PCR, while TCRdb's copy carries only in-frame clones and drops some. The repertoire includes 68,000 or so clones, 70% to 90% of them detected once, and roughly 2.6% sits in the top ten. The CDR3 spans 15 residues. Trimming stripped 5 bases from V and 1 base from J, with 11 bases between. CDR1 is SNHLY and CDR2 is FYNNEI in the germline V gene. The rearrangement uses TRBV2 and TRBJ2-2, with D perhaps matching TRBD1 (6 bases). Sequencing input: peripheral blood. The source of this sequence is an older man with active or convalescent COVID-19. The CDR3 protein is CASSKGDRNTGELFF. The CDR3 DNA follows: TGTGCCAGCAGTAAGGGGGACCGGAACACCGGGGAGCTGTTTTTT.